This TCR beta chain was identified during a study of vaccination effects on CD4 cells after COVID-19. Notes on the study in general: Late in the post-vaccination period, infection-induced and vaccine-induced clones underwent marked clonal contraction.

The protocol was immunoSEQ multiplex PCR, while the TCRdb copy is restricted to in-frame clones and leaves out a portion. The sample includes tens of thousands of clones, approximately 76% of them seen just once. Under the ViraFEST assay, PBMC were stimulated with viral peptide pools so that antigen-specific CD4+ T cells expanded. Sequencing was performed afterwards. Cultured cells yielded isolated CD4+ T cells after around 10 days. Vaccine recipients lacked prior SARS-CoV-2 infection and had negative nucleocapsid antibodies. Researchers swapped half the medium for IL-2 medium on both days 3 and 7. Comment on this clone: What it recognizes is unknown.

This clonotype originated in a human donor who received a COVID-19 vaccine. This material consisted of CD4+ T cells from PBMCs cultured with HCoV-NL63 spike peptides, taken before COVID-19 vaccination.

CDR3 DNA sequence: TGTGCCATCAGTGACCCGACGGGGACGACAGCTAACTATGGCTACACCTTC. Encoded protein: CAISDPTGTTANYGYTF. The chain links TRBV10-3 to TRBJ1-2, with D perhaps TRBD1 (5 bases). Trimming shortened V by 3 bases and J by 0 bases, and 17 bases separated the two germline ends. The CDR3 is made up of 17 amino acids. Germline CDR1 reads ENHRY; CDR2 reads SYGVKD.